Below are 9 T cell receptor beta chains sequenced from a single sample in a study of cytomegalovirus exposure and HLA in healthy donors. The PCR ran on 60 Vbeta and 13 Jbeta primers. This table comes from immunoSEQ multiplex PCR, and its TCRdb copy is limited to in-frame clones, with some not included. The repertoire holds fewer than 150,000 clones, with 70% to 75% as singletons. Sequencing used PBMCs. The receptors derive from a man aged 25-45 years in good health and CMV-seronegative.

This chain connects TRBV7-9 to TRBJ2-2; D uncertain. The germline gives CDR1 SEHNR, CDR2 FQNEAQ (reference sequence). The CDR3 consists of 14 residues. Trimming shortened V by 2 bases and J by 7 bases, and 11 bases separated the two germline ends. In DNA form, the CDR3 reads TGTGCCAGCAGCTTACCCGACTCGAGCGGGGAGCTGTTTTTT. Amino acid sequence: CASSLPDSSGELFF.

The CDR3 DNA is TGTGCCAGCAGCCCCCCTTTGCGGAACAATGAGCAGTTCTTC. It specifies CASSPPLRNNEQFF. This chain connects TRBV5-6 to TRBJ2-1; D remains unclear. This CDR3 spans 14 amino acids. Trimming left V 4 bases short and J 5 bases short, with 13 bases between. The germline gives CDR1 SGHDT, CDR2 YYEEEE. The whole variable domain, remainder taken from reference TRBV5-6 and TRBJ2-1, is DAGVTQSPTHLIKTRGQQVTLRCSPKSGHDTVSWYQQALGQGPQFIFQYYEEEERQRGNFPDRFSGHQFPNYSSELNVNALLLGDSALYLCASSPPLRNNEQFFGPGTRLTVL.

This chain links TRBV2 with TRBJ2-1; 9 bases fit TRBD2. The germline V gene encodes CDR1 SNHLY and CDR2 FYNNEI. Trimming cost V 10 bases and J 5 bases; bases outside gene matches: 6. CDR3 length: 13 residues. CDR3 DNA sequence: TGTGCCATACCGGGACTAGCTGACAATGAGCAGTTCTTC. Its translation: CAIPGLADNEQFF. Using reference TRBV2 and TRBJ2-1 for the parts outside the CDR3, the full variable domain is EPEVTQTPSHQVTQMGQEVILRCVPISNHLYFYWYRQILGQKVEFLVSFYNNEISEKSEIFDDQFSVERPDGSNFTLKIRSTKLEDSAMYFCAIPGLADNEQFFGPGTRLTVL.

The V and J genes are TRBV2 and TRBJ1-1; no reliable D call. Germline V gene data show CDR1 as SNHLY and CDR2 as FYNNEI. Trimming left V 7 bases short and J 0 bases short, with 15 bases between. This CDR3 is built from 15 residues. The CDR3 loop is CASKRQDIMNTEAFF. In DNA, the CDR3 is TGTGCCAGCAAGCGGCAGGATATCATGAACACTGAAGCTTTCTTT.

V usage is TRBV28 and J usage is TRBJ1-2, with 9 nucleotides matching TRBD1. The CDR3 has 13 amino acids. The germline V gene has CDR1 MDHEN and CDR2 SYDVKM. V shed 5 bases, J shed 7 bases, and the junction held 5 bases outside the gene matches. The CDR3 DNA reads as TGTGCCAGCAGTCAGGGACAGGGTACTGGCTACACCTTC. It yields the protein CASSQGQGTGYTF.

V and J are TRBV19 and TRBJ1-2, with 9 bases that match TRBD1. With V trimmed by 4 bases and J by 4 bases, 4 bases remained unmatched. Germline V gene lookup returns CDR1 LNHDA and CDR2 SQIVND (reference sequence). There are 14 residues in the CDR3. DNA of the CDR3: TGTGCCAGTAGTAGGACAGGGGTGCCCTATGGCTACACCTTC. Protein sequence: CASSRTGVPYGYTF.

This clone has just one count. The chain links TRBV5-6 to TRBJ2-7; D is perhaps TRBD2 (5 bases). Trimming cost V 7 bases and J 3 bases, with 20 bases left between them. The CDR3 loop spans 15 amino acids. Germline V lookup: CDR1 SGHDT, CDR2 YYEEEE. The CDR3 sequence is CASQPGSGVGYEQYF. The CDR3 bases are TGTGCCAGCCAACCCGGATCCGGGGTGGGCTACGAGCAGTACTTC.

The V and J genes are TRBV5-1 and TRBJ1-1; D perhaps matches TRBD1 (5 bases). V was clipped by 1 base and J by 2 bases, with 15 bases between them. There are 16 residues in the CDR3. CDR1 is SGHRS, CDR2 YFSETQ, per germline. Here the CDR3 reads CASSLYGSRANTEAFF. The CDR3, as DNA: TGCGCCAGCAGCTTGTATGGGTCCAGGGCTAACACTGAAGCTTTCTTT.

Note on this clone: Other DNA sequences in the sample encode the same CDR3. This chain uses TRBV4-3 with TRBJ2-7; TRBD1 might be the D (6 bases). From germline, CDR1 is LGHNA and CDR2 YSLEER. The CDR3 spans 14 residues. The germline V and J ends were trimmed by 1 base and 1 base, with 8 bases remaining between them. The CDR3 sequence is CASSQGQVSYEQYF. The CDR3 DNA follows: TGCGCCAGCAGCCAAGGACAGGTTTCCTACGAGCAGTACTTC.